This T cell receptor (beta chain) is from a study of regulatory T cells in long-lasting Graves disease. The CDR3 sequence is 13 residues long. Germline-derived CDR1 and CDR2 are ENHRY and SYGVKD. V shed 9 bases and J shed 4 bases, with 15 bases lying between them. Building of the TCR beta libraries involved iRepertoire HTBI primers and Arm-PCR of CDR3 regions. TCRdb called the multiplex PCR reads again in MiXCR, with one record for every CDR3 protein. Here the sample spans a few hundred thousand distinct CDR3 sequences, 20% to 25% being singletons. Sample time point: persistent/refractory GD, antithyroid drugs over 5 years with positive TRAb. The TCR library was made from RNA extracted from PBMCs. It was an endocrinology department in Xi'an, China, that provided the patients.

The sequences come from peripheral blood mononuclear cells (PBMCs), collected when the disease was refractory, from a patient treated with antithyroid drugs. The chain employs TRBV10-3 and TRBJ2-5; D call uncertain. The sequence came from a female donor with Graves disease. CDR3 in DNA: TGTGCCATTCGTGGTAATGAAGGAGAGACCCAGTACTTC. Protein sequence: CAIRGNEGETQYF.